This T cell receptor (beta chain) was captured by sequencing in a study of CD8+CD57+ T cells in acquired aplastic anemia. Whole-study context: The average for DNA from sorted CD4+ and CD8+ cells was around 3.4 ug.

The template used for profiling TCR beta VDJ and CDR3 was genomic DNA. A single record per CDR3 protein comes from TCRdb applying MiXCR to the reads. The table shows about 40,000 distinct CDR3 sequences, with roughly 63% occurring only once. Patients selected for sequencing had displayed CD8+CD57+ cell expansion by flow cytometry. This clonotype has more than one count but fewer than ten. This clonotype originated in a human donor with aplastic anemia. What was sequenced was sorted CD4+, CD8+, or CD8+CD57+ T cells (not recorded which) from PBMCs.

The CDR3 is CASSGGASNEQFF. Written as DNA, the CDR3 is TGTGCCTCTAGCGGGGGGGCCAGTAATGAGCAGTTCTTC. The gene calls are TRBV15 and TRBJ2-1; 12 bases are shared with TRBD2. The J segment lost 7 bases and the V segment lost 11 bases, leaving 6 bases of the junction unmatched. Germline lookup yields CDR1 LNHNV and CDR2 YYDKDF (reference sequence). The CDR3 sequence is 13 residues long.